Detailed here is one TCR beta chain. This specimen comes from a study of identical twins. Looked up from germline, CDR1 is KGHSH and CDR2 is LQKENI. The CDR3 contains 14 residues. V was cut by 3 bases and J by 2 bases, with 11 bases left in between. Template switching supplied a universal primer site; unique molecular identifiers were carried on the cDNA. Using its own MiXCR run on the 5' RACE reads, TCRdb lists one record per CDR3 protein. Here the sample spans hundreds of thousands of distinct CDR3 sequences, 8.6% being singletons. In addition, the sample was reused for a study of yellow fever vaccine responses in identical twins.

The rearrangement uses TRBV18 and TRBJ2-7; D is unresolved. The source material was PBMCs. This clonotype was sampled from a woman aged 18 to 35 in good health. The CDR3 sequence: CASSPFEATYEQYF. CDR3 nucleotide sequence: TGTGCCAGCTCACCCTTTGAAGCGACCTACGAGCAGTACTTC.